Listed below are T cell receptor beta chains from one sample, sequenced in a study of blood T cell repertoires in COVID-19. Profiling relied on immunoSEQ multiplex PCR, and the TCRdb table lists in-frame clones only, not all of them. The data hold about 61,000 clones, with around nine tenths observed a single time. Material: peripheral blood. The receptor source for this set is a woman aged 45-59 years with active or convalescent COVID-19. Each CDR3 is given with its conserved first and last residue. D genes are given only for firm matches. Some rows mark clone size as missing; the rest say once, few, many or name a class of expanded clone.

size	V	D	J	CDR3	DNA
.	TRBV2	.	TRBJ2-7	CASSKGPPNGYEQYF	TGTGCCAGCAGTAAAGGGCCCCCAAATGGCTACGAGCAGTACTTC
.	TRBV11-2	.	TRBJ1-6	CASSLQYSPLHF	TGTGCCAGCAGCCTTCAGTATTCACCCCTCCACTTT
.	TRBV5-1	.	TRBJ2-1	CASSTWTIGGEQFF	TGCGCCAGCAGCACATGGACTATCGGGGGTGAGCAGTTCTTC
.	TRBV18	.	TRBJ1-1	CASSPPNGITEAFF	TGTGCCAGCTCACCACCTAACGGGATCACTGAAGCTTTCTTT
.	TRBV10-3	TRBD2	TRBJ2-1	CAISDLGGRYNEQFF	TGTGCCATCAGTGACTTAGGCGGGAGATACAATGAGCAGTTCTTC
.	TRBV4-2	.	TRBJ1-1	CASSPLSVGLNTEAFF	TGTGCCAGCAGCCCACTAAGTGTCGGCTTGAACACTGAAGCTTTCTTT
.	TRBV7-8	TRBD2	TRBJ2-6	CASSLRGREVVLSGANVLTF	TGTGCCAGCAGCTTAAGAGGGCGGGAGGTTGTACTGTCTGGGGCCAACGTCCTGACTTTC
.	TRBV20-1	TRBD2	TRBJ2-7	CSGLAGYEQYF	TGCAGCGGACTAGCGGGATACGAGCAGTACTTC
.	TRBV7-3	.	TRBJ2-1	CASSLTLGGPDGQFF	TGTGCCAGCAGCTTAACCCTCGGTGGGCCGGATGGGCAGTTCTTC
.	TRBV4-1	.	TRBJ2-2	CASSQNPSQNTGELFF	TGCGCCAGCAGCCAAAATCCCAGTCAGAACACCGGGGAGCTGTTTTTT
.	TRBV6-5	.	TRBJ1-4	CASMNRGRFNEKLFF	TGTGCCAGCATGAACCGTGGCAGGTTTAATGAAAAACTGTTTTTT
.	TRBV2	.	TRBJ2-5	CGLGGKETQYF	TGTGGATTAGGAGGGAAAGAGACCCAGTACTTC
.	TRBV11-1	TRBD2	TRBJ2-7	CASSPRTSGIIYEQYF	TGTGCCAGCAGCCCTCGGACTAGCGGGATAATCTACGAGCAGTACTTC
.	TRBV15	.	TRBJ1-5	CATSRGGRGGIQPQHF	TGTGCCACCAGCAGAGGAGGAAGGGGGGGGATCCAGCCCCAGCATTTT
.	TRBV14	.	TRBJ2-7	CASSQDWGGEQYF	TGTGCCAGCAGCCAAGACTGGGGAGGAGAGCAGTACTTC
.	TRBV6-1	TRBD2	TRBJ2-7	CASSELLAGATYEQYF	TGTGCCAGCAGTGAACTCCTAGCGGGGGCCACCTACGAGCAGTACTTC
few	TRBV2	TRBD1	TRBJ1-4	CASSSGTGREKLFF	TGTGCCAGCAGTTCCGGGACAGGGAGGGAAAAACTGTTTTTT
.	TRBV4-1	.	TRBJ2-1	CASSQGSGSYNEQFF	TGCGCCAGCAGCCAAGGGAGCGGCTCCTACAATGAGCAGTTCTTC
.	TRBV13	.	TRBJ1-1	CASSLKNWGGAVRTEAFF	TGTGCCAGCAGCTTAAAGAATTGGGGAGGGGCGGTGAGGACTGAAGCTTTCTTT
.	TRBV10-3	.	TRBJ1-1	CAISESRNTEAFF	TGTGCCATCAGTGAGTCCAGGAACACTGAAGCTTTCTTT
.	TRBV10-3	TRBD1	TRBJ1-5	CAISAGTGYNQPQHF	TGTGCCATCAGTGCTGGGACAGGGTACAATCAGCCCCAGCATTTT
few	TRBV2	.	TRBJ2-2	CASQRTASSTGELFF	TGTGCCAGCCAAAGGACAGCCTCTTCTACCGGGGAGCTGTTTTTT
.	TRBV11-3	.	TRBJ2-3	CASSRGDGSSSTDTQYF	TGTGCCAGCAGCCGTGGTGACGGGAGCTCAAGCACAGATACGCAGTATTTT
.	TRBV6-1	.	TRBJ1-2	CASSEGGATNYGYTF	TGTGCCAGCAGTGAAGGCGGGGCCACTAACTATGGCTACACCTTC
.	TRBV20-1	TRBD1	TRBJ1-5	CSASRAGGLMTLSNQPQHF	TGCAGTGCTAGTCGGGCAGGGGGCTTGATGACCCTTAGCAATCAGCCCCAGCATTTT
.	TRBV27	TRBD2	TRBJ2-1	CASKFSGNVNEQFF	TGTGCCAGCAAGTTTAGCGGGAACGTCAATGAGCAGTTCTTC
.	TRBV24-1	.	TRBJ1-1	CATNLTGNTEAFF	TGTGCCACCAATCTTACAGGGAACACTGAAGCTTTCTTT
.	TRBV4-1	.	TRBJ2-1	CASRPILKRSYNEQFF	TGCGCCAGCAGACCAATCCTGAAAAGGAGCTACAATGAGCAGTTCTTC
.	TRBV7-3	TRBD1	TRBJ2-7	CASSPFGTGPEQYF	TGTGCCAGCAGCCCCTTTGGGACAGGCCCCGAGCAGTACTTC
.	TRBV29-1	TRBD2	TRBJ2-1	CSGRLAPYNEQFF	TGCAGCGGCCGACTAGCGCCCTACAATGAGCAGTTCTTC
.	TRBV19	TRBD1	TRBJ1-5	CASSSGTGGGQPQHF	TGTGCCAGTAGCTCCGGTACAGGGGGCGGTCAGCCCCAGCATTTT
.	TRBV5-1	TRBD1	TRBJ2-7	CASNRDSRSYEQYF	TGCGCCAGCAACCGGGACAGCCGATCCTACGAGCAGTACTTC
.	TRBV7-3	TRBD2	TRBJ2-5	CASSLSGRRETQYF	TGTGCCAGCAGCTTAAGCGGGAGAAGAGAGACCCAGTACTTC
.	TRBV7-2	.	TRBJ1-4	CASSLAGGLNEKLFF	TGTGCCAGCAGCTTAGCGGGGGGACTTAATGAAAAACTGTTTTTT
.	TRBV29-1	TRBD2	TRBJ2-7	CSVEGWTSGNYEQYF	TGCAGCGTTGAAGGCTGGACTAGCGGCAATTACGAGCAGTACTTC
.	TRBV7-3	.	TRBJ2-1	CASSLRGDPYNEQFF	TGTGCCAGCAGCTTAAGGGGAGACCCCTACAATGAGCAGTTCTTC
.	TRBV7-8	.	TRBJ2-6	CASSLVGQVRSGANVLTF	TGTGCCAGCAGCTTAGTGGGGCAGGTTCGCTCTGGGGCCAACGTCCTGACTTTC